This T cell receptor (beta chain) derives from a study of CD8 T cell repertoires and HIV-1 epitope variants. Background on the study: Epitopes were three Gag families plus Nef HW9 and YT9. Enriched T cells were co-cultured with equal numbers of autologous T cell-negative antigen-presenting cells.

Assay: immunoSEQ multiplex PCR; the TCRdb copy retains only in-frame clones and omits some. There are fewer than 7,500 clones in the sample; about 72% occur only once, and over 40% lies in the top ten. Between the trimmed V and J ends, which lost 0 bases and 2 bases, there was a span of 8 bases. CDR3 size: 15 residues. Germline loops: CDR1 ENHRY, CDR2 SYGVKD. This clone has just a few counts. The antigen remains unidentified. The sequence was collected from a male donor with HIV. The chain carries TRBV10-3 and TRBJ1-3; maybe TRBD1 (6 bases). Input material: cultured CD8+ T cells derived from PBMCs. This CDR3 is CAISESRDTGNTIYF. The CDR3 nucleotides read TGTGCCATCAGTGAGTCACGGGACACTGGAAACACCATATATTTT.